The sequence of this T cell receptor (beta chain) was determined in a study of beta chain features in type 1 diabetes. Study details: All of the samples together had 95 million to 140 million sorted cells examined.

This clone occurred a few times. The antigen remains unidentified. The sequenced template was cDNA made from the entire isolated RNA. Here immunoSEQ multiplex PCR was the method, and the copy in TCRdb shows in-frame clones only, minus some. The table lists some 270,000 clones, approximately 8.1% of them singletons, with roughly 1% in the top ten. Study-level results: Patients and controls would be equally affected if PCR favored shorter templates. VDJ junctions sequenced from type 1 diabetes patients showed fewer insertions and more deletions.

This CDR3 is 14 amino acids long. Germline values: CDR1 SGHTA, CDR2 FQGNSA. With 5 bases clipped from V and 10 bases from J, the junction kept 8 bases outside the gene matches. Sequencing was carried out using central memory CD4+ T cells from blood. This sequence originates from a woman aged 18-29 years in good health. V gene TRBV7-2 combines with J gene TRBJ1-6; 7 bases agree with TRBD1. The CDR3 DNA reads as TGTGCCAGCAGCCTTACAGGGGTTGGGTCACCCCTCCACTTT. This gives the protein CASSLTGVGSPLHF.